What follows describes a single T cell receptor beta chain. The specificity of this receptor is unknown. This entry comes from a study of monozygotic twins with inflammatory bowel disease (dated by TCRdb to between 2018 and 2021). Looking at the study overall: The full study comprised around 28 monozygotic twin pairs: nine German pairs (four IBD-concordant, five IBD-discordant) and 19 IBD-discordant Danish pairs. Disease-associated traits were sought mainly through comparisons between IBD patients and their genetically identical healthy co-twins within discordant pairs. Each individual had, on average, about 151 000 unique TCRalpha sequences and 181 000 unique TCRbeta sequences available for analysis. General findings and caveats noted by the study authors: TCRbeta repertoire diversity, by inverse Simpson index, was decreased in IBD patients compared with their healthy co-twins. Concordant and discordant twins showed no difference in repertoire similarity, possibly because of limited statistical power. The results gave no support for a single strong signal or clonotype linked to IBD. Fewer clonotypes were shared with other individuals by IBD patients than by healthy twins, most markedly in patients showing signs of disease activity. Because patients were on differing immunosuppressive treatments, the repertoires may have picked up extra background noise and inter-individual variability. The analysis was unable to tell different T cell subtypes apart.

The CDR3 measures 13 amino acids from cysteine to phenylalanine. A DNA sequence was not provided. Sequences SGHRS (CDR1) and YFSETQ (CDR2) are obtained from the germline V gene. An approximately 2.5 ml peripheral blood sample was drawn into PAXgene tubes per donor and stored at -80°C. Total RNA was isolated from whole blood with the PAXgene blood miRNA kit on an automated QIAcube, without T cell sorting. Peripheral blood from monozygotic twin pairs concordant or discordant for inflammatory bowel disease was subjected to deep TCRalpha and TCRbeta repertoire profiling with unique molecular barcoding. Smoking habits were recorded for all twin pairs, with individuals classified as current, former or never smokers. The library was obtained by 5' RACE. For each TCR library, approximately 3.5 ug of total RNA was used. For each sample, cDNA synthesis was carried out in eight separate reactions using SMARTScribe reverse transcriptase. During cDNA synthesis, template switching introduced unique molecular identifiers that contained a 6-nucleotide sample barcode. TCRalpha and TCRbeta cDNA was amplified by two nested PCRs of around 15 and 9 cycles, with bead purification after each PCR. Before amplification, cDNA was treated with uracil DNA-glycosylase and purified using the QIAquick PCR purification kit. The second PCR added Illumina TruSeq-compatible adapters along with sample-specific barcodes. TapeStation and Qubit were used to check library quality and concentration, and 4 to 6 ng of each library went into the pool. Pooled libraries were sequenced on an Illumina HiSeq2500 single-index Rapid Run with 2 x 100 bp reads and custom sequencing primers. As for the authors' bioinformatics: MiGEC version 1.2.6 was used for UMI-based consensus assembly, which corrected PCR and sequencing errors. V(D)J alignment, clonotype assembly and CDR3 extraction were performed with MiXCR version 2.1.1. Normalisation of gene usage, clonotype sharing and MAIT/NKT TCR abundance was achieved by analysing the top 1000, 10 000 and 20 000 clonotypes per sample. Diversity was computed as the inverse Simpson index with the vegan R package after downsampling to 27 000 UMIs. Paired Mann-Whitney U tests on discordant twin pairs were used, with Benjamini-Hochberg multiple-testing correction. Reads reprocessed by TCRdb are summarized as one entry per CDR3 protein sequence, and DNA is absent. The authors' filters were not applied to this entry. The sample table includes some 440,000 distinct CDR3 sequences. 2.4% of the sample lies in the top ten.

The sequenced material came from blood. This clonotype originated in a human donor with ulcerative colitis or Crohn's disease, or a healthy co-twin of an affected twin (not recorded which). The rearrangement joined TRBV5-1 to TRBJ2-7; absent DNA, TCRdb's TRBD2 call cannot be checked. The CDR3 is CASSFGLPGEQYF.